These T cell receptor beta chains were read from a single sample in a study of shared clonotypes between healthy human individuals. Assay: immunoSEQ multiplex PCR; the TCRdb copy retains only in-frame clones and omits some. Of 1,500,000 or so clones detected, about 96% appear once; the ten largest clones hold roughly 1.2%. The sequencing input was naive CD4+ T cells sorted from blood. These receptors came from a man under 40 in good health. CDR3s include the opening cysteine and the closing phenylalanine or tryptophan. D genes are given only for firm matches. The size field is filled for only some rows; it gives once, few, many or a size class.

j_gene: TRBJ2-1
v_gene: TRBV7-2
d_gene: -
abundance: -
CDR3aa: CASSLPPSGYEQFF
CDR3nt: TGTGCCAGCAGCTTACCCCCGTCTGGATATGAGCAGTTCTTC

j_gene: TRBJ1-2
v_gene: TRBV5-5
d_gene: -
abundance: -
CDR3aa: CASSRGTDHYGYTF
CDR3nt: TGTGCCAGCAGCCGAGGGACGGATCACTATGGCTACACCTTC

j_gene: TRBJ1-4
v_gene: TRBV18
d_gene: -
abundance: -
CDR3aa: CASSPLGQVGGEEKLFF
CDR3nt: TGTGCCAGCTCACCACTGGGCCAGGTGGGGGGCGAAGAAAAACTGTTTTTT

j_gene: TRBJ1-2
v_gene: TRBV6-5
d_gene: -
abundance: -
CDR3aa: CASRPDISSYGYTF
CDR3nt: TGTGCCAGCAGACCGGACATAAGCTCTTATGGCTACACCTTC

j_gene: TRBJ2-7
v_gene: TRBV18
d_gene: -
abundance: -
CDR3aa: CASSIGAGANYEQYF
CDR3nt: TGTGCCAGCTCAATAGGGGCCGGGGCGAACTACGAGCAGTACTTC

j_gene: TRBJ1-4
v_gene: TRBV29-1
d_gene: TRBD1
abundance: -
CDR3aa: CSGTTGDEKLFF
CDR3nt: TGCAGCGGTACGACAGGGGACGAAAAACTGTTTTTT

j_gene: TRBJ2-5
v_gene: TRBV28
d_gene: -
abundance: -
CDR3aa: CASSFGGSQETQYF
CDR3nt: TGTGCCAGCAGTTTTGGGGGGAGCCAAGAGACCCAGTACTTC

j_gene: TRBJ2-1
v_gene: TRBV4-3
d_gene: -
abundance: -
CDR3aa: CASSQDALGGTAQFF
CDR3nt: TGCGCCAGCAGCCAAGACGCCCTCGGGGGGACAGCGCAGTTCTTC

j_gene: TRBJ2-2
v_gene: TRBV10-1
d_gene: TRBD2
abundance: -
CDR3aa: CASSGGLAGGAGELFF
CDR3nt: TGCGCCAGCAGTGGGGGACTAGCGGGAGGTGCCGGGGAGCTGTTTTTT

j_gene: TRBJ2-3
v_gene: TRBV7-9
d_gene: -
abundance: -
CDR3aa: CASPPNSAGTTFGDTQYF
CDR3nt: TGTGCCAGCCCACCCAATTCCGCCGGGACCACCTTTGGGGATACGCAGTATTTT

j_gene: TRBJ2-7
v_gene: TRBV10-3
d_gene: -
abundance: -
CDR3aa: CAITAGTLYEQYF
CDR3nt: TGTGCCATCACGGCGGGGACTCTCTACGAGCAGTACTTC

j_gene: TRBJ2-2
v_gene: TRBV7-9
d_gene: -
abundance: -
CDR3aa: CASGPFGGPNTGELFF
CDR3nt: TGTGCCAGCGGTCCTTTTGGGGGACCTAACACCGGGGAGCTGTTTTTT

j_gene: TRBJ2-2
v_gene: TRBV7-9
d_gene: -
abundance: -
CDR3aa: CASSSPGTPTGELFF
CDR3nt: TGTGCCAGCAGTTCCCCGGGAACCCCCACCGGGGAGCTGTTTTTT

j_gene: TRBJ2-4
v_gene: TRBV27
d_gene: -
abundance: -
CDR3aa: CASSTSGQPLAKNIQYF
CDR3nt: TGTGCCAGCAGTACCTCCGGGCAGCCTCTAGCCAAAAACATTCAGTACTTC

j_gene: TRBJ2-2
v_gene: TRBV18
d_gene: -
abundance: once
CDR3aa: CASSPIGASSNTGELFF
CDR3nt: TGTGCCAGCTCACCAATAGGGGCTAGCTCTAACACCGGGGAGCTGTTTTTT

j_gene: TRBJ2-7
v_gene: TRBV27
d_gene: -
abundance: -
CDR3aa: CASSPERARGEQYF
CDR3nt: TGTGCCAGCAGTCCCGAGCGGGCCCGAGGCGAGCAGTACTTC

j_gene: TRBJ2-2
v_gene: TRBV15
d_gene: -
abundance: -
CDR3aa: CATSRDIDTGELFF
CDR3nt: TGTGCCACCAGCAGAGATATTGACACCGGGGAGCTGTTTTTT

j_gene: TRBJ2-3
v_gene: TRBV10-1
d_gene: TRBD2
abundance: -
CDR3aa: CASSVAGVIDTQYF
CDR3nt: TGCGCCAGCAGTGTTGCGGGAGTAATAGATACGCAGTATTTT